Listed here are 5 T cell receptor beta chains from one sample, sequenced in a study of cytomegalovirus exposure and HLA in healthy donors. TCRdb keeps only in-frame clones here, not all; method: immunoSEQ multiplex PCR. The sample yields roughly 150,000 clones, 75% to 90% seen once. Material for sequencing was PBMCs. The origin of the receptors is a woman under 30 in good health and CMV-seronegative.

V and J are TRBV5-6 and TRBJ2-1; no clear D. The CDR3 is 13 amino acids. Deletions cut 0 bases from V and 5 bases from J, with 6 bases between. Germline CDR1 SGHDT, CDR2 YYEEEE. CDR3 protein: CASSLGAHNEQFF. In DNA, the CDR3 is TGTGCCAGCAGCTTGGGGGCCCACAATGAGCAGTTCTTC.

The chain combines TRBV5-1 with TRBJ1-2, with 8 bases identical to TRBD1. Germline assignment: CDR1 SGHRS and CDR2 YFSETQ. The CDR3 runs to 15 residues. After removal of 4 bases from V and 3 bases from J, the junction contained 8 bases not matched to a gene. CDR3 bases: TGCGCCAGCAGCCCGGACAGGGCGCGGTACTATGGCTACACCTTC. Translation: CASSPDRARYYGYTF.

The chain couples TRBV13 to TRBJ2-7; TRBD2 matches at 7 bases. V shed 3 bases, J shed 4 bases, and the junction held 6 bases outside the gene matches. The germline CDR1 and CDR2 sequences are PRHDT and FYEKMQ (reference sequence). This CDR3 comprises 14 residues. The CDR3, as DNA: TGTGCCAGCAGCTTCTCAGCGGGAAAGTACGAGCAGTACTTC. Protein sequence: CASSFSAGKYEQYF.

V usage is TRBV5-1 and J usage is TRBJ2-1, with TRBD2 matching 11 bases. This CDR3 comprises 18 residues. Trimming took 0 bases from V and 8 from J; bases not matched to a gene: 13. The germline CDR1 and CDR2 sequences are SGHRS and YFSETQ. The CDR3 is CASSLGLAGSVSGDEQFF. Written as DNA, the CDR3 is TGCGCCAGCAGCTTGGGACTAGCGGGGTCGGTGTCAGGGGATGAGCAGTTCTTC.

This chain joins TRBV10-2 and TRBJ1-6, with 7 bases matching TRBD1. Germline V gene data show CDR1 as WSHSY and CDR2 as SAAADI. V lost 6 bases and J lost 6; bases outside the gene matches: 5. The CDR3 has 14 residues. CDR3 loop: CASSLDRSNSPLHF. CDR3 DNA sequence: TGCGCCAGCAGCTTGGACAGGAGTAATTCACCCCTCCACTTT.